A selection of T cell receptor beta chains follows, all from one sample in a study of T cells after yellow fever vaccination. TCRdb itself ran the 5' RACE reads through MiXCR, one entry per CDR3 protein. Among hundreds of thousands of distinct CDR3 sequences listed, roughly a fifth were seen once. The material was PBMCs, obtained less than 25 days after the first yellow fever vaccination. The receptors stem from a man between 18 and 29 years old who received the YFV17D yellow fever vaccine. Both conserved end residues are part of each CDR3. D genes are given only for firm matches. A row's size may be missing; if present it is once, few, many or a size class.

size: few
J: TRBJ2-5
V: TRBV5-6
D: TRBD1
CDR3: CASSPGQLQETQYF
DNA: TGTGCCAGCAGCCCGGGACAGCTACAAGAGACCCAGTACTTC

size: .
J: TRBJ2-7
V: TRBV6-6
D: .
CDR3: CASTRPLGEQYF
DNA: TGTGCCAGCACCCGGCCTTTAGGGGAGCAGTACTTC

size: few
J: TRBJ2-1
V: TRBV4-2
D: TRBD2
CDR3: CASSPSGGDGNEQFF
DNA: TGTGCCAGCAGCCCCAGCGGGGGGGACGGGAATGAGCAGTTCTTC

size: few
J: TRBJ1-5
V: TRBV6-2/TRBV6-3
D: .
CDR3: CASSYRSFDSNQPQHF
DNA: TGTGCCAGCAGTTACAGGTCTTTCGATAGCAATCAGCCCCAGCATTTT

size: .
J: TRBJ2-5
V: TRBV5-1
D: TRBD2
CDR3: CASSWGNSGGSYVETQYF
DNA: TGCGCCAGCAGCTGGGGAAATAGCGGGGGGTCATACGTGGAGACCCAGTACTTC

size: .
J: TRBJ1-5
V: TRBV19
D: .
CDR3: CASSRGQPQHF
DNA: TGTGCCAGTAGTCGGGGTCAGCCCCAGCATTTT

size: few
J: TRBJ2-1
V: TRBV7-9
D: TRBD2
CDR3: CASSSETSGGENEQFF
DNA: TGTGCCAGCAGCTCAGAGACTAGCGGGGGGGAGAATGAGCAGTTCTTC

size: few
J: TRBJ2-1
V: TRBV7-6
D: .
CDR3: CASSLDNQAGIYNEQFF
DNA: TGTGCCAGCAGCTTAGACAATCAAGCGGGCATATACAATGAGCAGTTCTTC

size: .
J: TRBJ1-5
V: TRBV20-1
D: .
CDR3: CSARGVQTDTSVNQPQHF
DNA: TGCAGTGCTAGAGGCGTCCAAACGGACACCTCTGTCAATCAGCCCCAGCATTTT

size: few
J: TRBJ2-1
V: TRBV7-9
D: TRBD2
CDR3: CASSLALAGIYNEQFF
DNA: TGTGCCAGCAGCCTCGCCCTAGCGGGGATTTACAATGAGCAGTTCTTC

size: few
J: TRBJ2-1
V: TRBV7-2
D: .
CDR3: CASSARGFYNEQFF
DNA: TGTGCCAGCAGTGCACGGGGGTTTTACAATGAGCAGTTCTTC

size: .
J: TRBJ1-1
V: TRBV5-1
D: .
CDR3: CASTDGGTMNTEAFF
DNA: TGCGCCAGCACTGACGGGGGTACCATGAACACTGAAGCTTTCTTT

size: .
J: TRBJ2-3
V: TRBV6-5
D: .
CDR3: CASSYSEGVTDTQYF
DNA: TGTGCCAGCAGTTACTCAGAGGGGGTTACAGATACGCAGTATTTT

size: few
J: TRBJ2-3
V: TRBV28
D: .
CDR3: CASSLSVPSTDTQYF
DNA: TGTGCCAGCAGTCTCAGCGTACCTAGCACAGATACGCAGTATTTT

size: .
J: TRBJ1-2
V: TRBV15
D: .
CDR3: CATSRFQGNYGYTF
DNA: TGTGCCACCAGCAGATTTCAGGGGAACTATGGCTACACCTTC

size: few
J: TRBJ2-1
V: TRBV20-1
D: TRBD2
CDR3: CSARVAGGVSSYNEQFF
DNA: TGCAGTGCTAGAGTAGCGGGGGGGGTCAGCTCCTACAATGAGCAGTTCTTC

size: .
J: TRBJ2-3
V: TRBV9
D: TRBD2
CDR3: CASSVASGAPDTQYF
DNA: TGTGCCAGCAGCGTAGCTAGCGGGGCCCCAGATACGCAGTATTTT

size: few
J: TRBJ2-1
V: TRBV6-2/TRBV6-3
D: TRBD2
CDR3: CASRGLAGGLGEQFF
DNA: TGTGCCAGCAGAGGCCTAGCGGGGGGTCTAGGAGAGCAGTTCTTC

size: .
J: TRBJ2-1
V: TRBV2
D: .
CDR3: CASSVRDSAGNEQFF
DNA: TGTGCCAGCAGTGTCCGGGATTCAGCTGGCAATGAGCAGTTCTTC

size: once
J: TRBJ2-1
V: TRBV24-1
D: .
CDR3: CATSKMDNNNEQFF
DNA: TGTGCCACCAGCAAAATGGACAATAACAATGAGCAGTTCTTC

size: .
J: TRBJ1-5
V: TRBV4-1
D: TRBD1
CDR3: CASSSGQGTNQPQHF
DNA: TGCGCCAGCAGCTCAGGACAGGGGACTAATCAGCCCCAGCATTTT

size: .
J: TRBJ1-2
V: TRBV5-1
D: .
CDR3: CASSVLDDNYGYTF
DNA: TGCGCCAGCAGCGTATTGGATGATAACTATGGCTACACCTTC

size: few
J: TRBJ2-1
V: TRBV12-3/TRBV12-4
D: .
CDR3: CASSRFRGFAGASSYNEQFF
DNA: TGTGCCAGCAGCCGTTTTCGGGGGTTTGCAGGCGCAAGCTCCTACAATGAGCAGTTCTTC

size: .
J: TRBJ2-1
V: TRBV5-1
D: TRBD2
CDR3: CASSLGLAGIQGEQFF
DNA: TGCGCCAGCAGCTTGGGACTAGCCGGGATTCAGGGTGAGCAGTTCTTC

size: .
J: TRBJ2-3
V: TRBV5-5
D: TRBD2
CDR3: CASSPRLAGVTDTQYF
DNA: TGTGCCAGCAGCCCGAGACTAGCGGGGGTCACAGATACGCAGTATTTT

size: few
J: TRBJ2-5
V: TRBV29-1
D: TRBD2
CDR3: CSVEPRGDPGAQYF
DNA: TGCAGCGTTGAACCACGGGGGGACCCGGGGGCCCAGTACTTC

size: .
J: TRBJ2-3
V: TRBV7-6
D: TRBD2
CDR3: CASSLDPPLAGGRYTQYF
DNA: TGTGCCAGCAGCTTGGATCCCCCATTAGCGGGGGGGCGGTATACGCAGTATTTT

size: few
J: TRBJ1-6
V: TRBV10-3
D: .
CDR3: CAISERGGRNNSPLHF
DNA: TGTGCCATCAGTGAGAGAGGGGGGAGAAATAATTCACCCCTCCACTTT

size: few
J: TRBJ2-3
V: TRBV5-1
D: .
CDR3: CASSFQGADTDTQYF
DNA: TGCGCCAGCAGCTTCCAGGGAGCGGACACAGATACGCAGTATTTT

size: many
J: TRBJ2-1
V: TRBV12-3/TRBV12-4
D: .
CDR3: CASSSQSWGQNEQFF
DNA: TGTGCCAGCAGTTCCCAGAGTTGGGGGCAAAATGAGCAGTTCTTC

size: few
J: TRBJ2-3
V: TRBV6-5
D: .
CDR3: CASNPSTSGDTQYF
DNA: TGTGCCAGCAATCCCTCGACTAGTGGAGATACGCAGTATTTT

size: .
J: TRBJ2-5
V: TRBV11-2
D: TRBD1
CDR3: CASSPAPTGVKETQYF
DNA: TGTGCCAGCAGCCCAGCCCCGACAGGGGTAAAAGAGACCCAGTACTTC

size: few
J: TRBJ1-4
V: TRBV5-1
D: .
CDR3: CASSSLPRGGTNEKLFF
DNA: TGCGCCAGCAGCAGCCTACCAAGGGGAGGCACTAATGAAAAACTGTTTTTT

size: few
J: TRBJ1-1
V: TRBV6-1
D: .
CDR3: CASRQGTIDAEAFF
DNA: TGTGCCAGCAGGCAAGGGACGATAGACGCGGAAGCTTTCTTT

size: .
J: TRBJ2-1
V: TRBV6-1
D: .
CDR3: CASSPFSDGYNEQFF
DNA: TGTGCCAGCAGCCCCTTTTCGGACGGATACAATGAGCAGTTCTTC

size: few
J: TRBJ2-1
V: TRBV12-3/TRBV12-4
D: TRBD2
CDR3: CASVLAGAYNEQFF
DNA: TGTGCCAGCGTACTAGCGGGGGCCTACAATGAGCAGTTCTTC

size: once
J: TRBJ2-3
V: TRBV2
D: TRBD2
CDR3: CARGGASGLDTQYF
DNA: TGTGCCCGAGGGGGGGCTAGCGGGTTGGATACGCAGTATTTT

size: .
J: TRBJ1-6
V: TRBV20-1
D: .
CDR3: CSARGAGVGSPLHF
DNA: TGCAGTGCTAGAGGCGCAGGGGTTGGTTCACCCCTCCACTTT

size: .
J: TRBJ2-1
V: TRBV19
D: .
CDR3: CASSIAPWTDIGYNEQFF
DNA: TGTGCCAGTAGTATAGCCCCTTGGACAGATATTGGATACAATGAGCAGTTCTTC

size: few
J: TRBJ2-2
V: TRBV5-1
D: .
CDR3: CASSPTLNTGELFF
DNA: TGCGCCAGCAGCCCTACCTTAAACACCGGGGAGCTGTTTTTT

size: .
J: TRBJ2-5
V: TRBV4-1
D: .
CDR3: CASSQVHQETQYF
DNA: TGCGCCAGCAGCCAAGTCCACCAAGAGACCCAGTACTTC

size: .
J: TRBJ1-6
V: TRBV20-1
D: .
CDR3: CSAKGVYNSPLHF
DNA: TGCAGTGCTAAGGGGGTCTATAATTCACCCCTCCACTTT

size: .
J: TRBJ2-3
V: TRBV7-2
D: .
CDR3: CASSAQGTDTQYF
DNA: TGTGCCAGCAGCGCTCAGGGGACAGATACGCAGTATTTT

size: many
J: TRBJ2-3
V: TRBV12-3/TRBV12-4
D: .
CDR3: CASSSLAADTQYF
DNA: TGTGCCAGCAGTTCATTGGCCGCAGATACGCAGTATTTT

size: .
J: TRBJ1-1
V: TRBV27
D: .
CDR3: CASSLVGHLNTEAFF
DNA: TGTGCCAGCAGTTTGGTAGGACACCTAAACACTGAAGCTTTCTTT

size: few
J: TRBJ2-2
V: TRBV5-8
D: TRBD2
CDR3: CASRTGGFTGELFF
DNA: TGTGCCAGCAGAACGGGGGGGTTCACCGGGGAGCTGTTTTTT

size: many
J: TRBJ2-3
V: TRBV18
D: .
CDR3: CASSLSENLDTQYF
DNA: TGTGCCAGCTCACTGTCCGAAAATCTGGATACGCAGTATTTT

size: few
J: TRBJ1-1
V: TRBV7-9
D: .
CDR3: CASSLAGWGRRGTEAFF
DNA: TGTGCCAGCAGCTTAGCGGGATGGGGGCGCAGGGGCACTGAAGCTTTCTTT

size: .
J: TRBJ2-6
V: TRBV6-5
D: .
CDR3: CASRGHTSGANVLTF
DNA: TGTGCCAGCAGGGGACACACCTCTGGGGCCAACGTCCTGACTTTC

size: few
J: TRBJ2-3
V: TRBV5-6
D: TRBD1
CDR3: CASSYTGQVGDTQYF
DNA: TGTGCCAGCAGCTACACGGGACAGGTAGGAGATACGCAGTATTTT

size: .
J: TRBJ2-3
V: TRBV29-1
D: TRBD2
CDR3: CSVELAGRRFDTQYF
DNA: TGCAGCGTTGAATTAGCGGGGAGGAGGTTTGATACGCAGTATTTT

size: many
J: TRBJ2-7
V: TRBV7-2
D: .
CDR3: CASSSTTENSYEQYF
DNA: TGTGCCAGCAGCTCCACGACGGAGAACTCCTACGAGCAGTACTTC

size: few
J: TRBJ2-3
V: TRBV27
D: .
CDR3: CASSFPGLDTQYF
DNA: TGTGCCAGCAGTTTTCCGGGACTGGATACGCAGTATTTT

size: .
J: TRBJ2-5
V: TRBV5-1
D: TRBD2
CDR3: CASSFGVAGANQETQYF
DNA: TGCGCCAGCAGCTTCGGGGTAGCGGGGGCCAACCAAGAGACCCAGTACTTC

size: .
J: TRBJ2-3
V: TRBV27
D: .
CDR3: CASSPGHVTQYF
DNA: TGTGCCAGCAGCCCGGGACACGTTACGCAGTATTTT